This is a list of T cell receptor beta chains from one sample in a study of T cell changes during pregnancy in multiple sclerosis. Sequencing was performed with immunoSEQ multiplex PCR; in TCRdb, only in-frame clones are kept and a portion is missing. The table includes around 95,000 clones, about 91% detected once. Sequencing used peripheral blood, obtained after pregnancy. Receptors were obtained from a female donor in good health, enrolled as a control in a pregnancy study. The CDR3 runs from the conserved cysteine through the conserved F or W. A D gene is named only where the DNA matches it firmly. Only some rows state a clone size, as once, few, many or a class for expanded clones.

few,-,TRBJ1-2,TRBV5-1,CASSGVQGHGYTF,TGCGCCAGCAGCGGGGTTCAGGGTCATGGCTACACCTTC
-,-,TRBJ1-4,TRBV13,CASSFRGSNEKLFF,TGTGCCAGCAGCTTCAGGGGCTCTAATGAAAAACTGTTTTTT
-,TRBD1,TRBJ1-2,TRBV5-1,CASSLFRGTGDGYTF,TGCGCCAGCAGCTTATTTAGGGGTACAGGGGATGGCTACACCTTC
-,TRBD2,TRBJ2-1,TRBV29-1,CSVEFPSGRDEQFF,TGCAGCGTTGAGTTCCCTAGCGGGAGGGATGAGCAGTTCTTC
-,TRBD2,TRBJ2-1,TRBV5-4,CASRLGGGRDEQFF,TGTGCCAGCAGGCTGGGCGGGGGGCGCGATGAGCAGTTCTTC
-,-,TRBJ1-3,TRBV27,CASSPRGARGNTIYF,TGTGCCAGCAGTCCCCGAGGCGCCCGGGGAAACACCATATATTTT
-,TRBD2,TRBJ2-1,TRBV9,CASSTGTSGTSEQFF,TGTGCCAGCAGCACCGGGACTAGCGGGACGAGCGAGCAGTTCTTC
-,-,TRBJ2-5,TRBV25-1,CASRVRGPTGAQYF,TGTGCCAGCAGGGTCCGGGGCCCTACGGGGGCCCAGTACTTC
-,-,TRBJ2-7,TRBV6-1,CASSGRMTSQGEQYF,TGTGCCAGCAGTGGCCGGATGACTTCACAGGGCGAGCAGTACTTC
-,TRBD2,TRBJ2-1,TRBV4-1,CASSQDDSGGRNEQFF,TGCGCCAGCAGCCAAGACGATAGCGGGGGGAGGAATGAGCAGTTCTTC
-,-,TRBJ2-1,TRBV19,CASTKADEQFF,TGTGCCAGTACCAAGGCGGATGAGCAGTTCTTC
-,TRBD2,TRBJ2-2,TRBV11-2,CASSLDLGLAGDTGELFF,TGTGCCAGCAGCTTAGATCTTGGGCTAGCGGGGGACACCGGGGAGCTGTTTTTT
once,-,TRBJ1-5,TRBV7-8,CASSLVDTNQPQHF,TGTGCCAGCAGCTTAGTGGACACTAATCAGCCCCAGCATTTT
few,-,TRBJ2-3,TRBV7-2,CASSLYPTRGTDTQYF,TGTGCCAGCAGTCTATACCCCACTAGAGGCACAGATACGCAGTATTTT
-,-,TRBJ1-1,TRBV28,CASTPGLRNTEAFF,TGTGCCAGCACACCGGGACTCAGGAACACTGAAGCTTTCTTT
-,TRBD1,TRBJ2-5,TRBV7-9,CASSSFSRDRLETQYF,TGTGCCAGCAGCTCCTTTAGTAGGGACAGGTTAGAGACCCAGTACTTC
-,-,TRBJ2-3,TRBV10-2,CASSESRGSGDTQYF,TGCGCCAGCAGTGAGAGTAGGGGGTCGGGGGATACGCAGTATTTT
-,TRBD1,TRBJ1-5,TRBV28,CASSLLKDRGRYGGGNQPQHF,TGTGCCAGCAGTTTACTCAAAGACAGGGGGCGCTACGGTGGTGGCAATCAGCCCCAGCATTTT
-,TRBD1,TRBJ2-1,TRBV19,CATGQSSYNEQFF,TGTGCCACGGGACAGAGCTCCTACAATGAGCAGTTCTTC
-,TRBD1,TRBJ2-7,TRBV28,CASLGQGDYEQYF,TGTGCCAGTCTGGGACAGGGAGACTACGAGCAGTACTTC
-,TRBD1,TRBJ1-4,TRBV9,CASSETGGNEKLFF,TGTGCCAGCAGCGAGACAGGGGGGAATGAAAAACTGTTTTTT
once,TRBD2,TRBJ2-1,TRBV27,CASSIPLAGYNEQFF,TGTGCCAGCAGTATCCCGCTAGCGGGGTACAATGAGCAGTTCTTC
-,TRBD2,TRBJ2-1,TRBV7-9,CASSLGSLAGLGHEQFF,TGTGCCAGCAGCTTAGGGTCACTAGCGGGACTGGGCCATGAGCAGTTCTTC
-,-,TRBJ2-3,TRBV12-1,CASSFVFLRVLTDTQYF,TGTGCCAGCAGCTTTGTTTTTCTGCGGGTCCTCACAGATACGCAGTATTTT
-,TRBD1,TRBJ2-1,TRBV6-4,CASSENPGQGNNEQFF,TGTGCCAGCAGTGAAAACCCTGGACAGGGGAACAATGAGCAGTTCTTC
-,TRBD1,TRBJ2-7,TRBV4-2,CASSQGQGRGEQYF,TGTGCCAGCAGCCAGGGACAGGGCCGAGGCGAGCAGTACTTC
-,TRBD1,TRBJ2-6,TRBV7-9,CASSPPGQNLWSGANVLTF,TGTGCCAGCAGCCCTCCGGGACAGAATCTCTGGTCCGGGGCCAACGTCCTGACTTTC
few,-,TRBJ2-7,TRBV5-5,CASSLGQVWDEQYF,TGTGCCAGCAGCTTGGGACAGGTATGGGACGAGCAGTACTTC
-,TRBD2,TRBJ2-1,TRBV9,CASSTTSGGVSYNEQFF,TGTGCCAGCAGCACGACTAGCGGGGGAGTCTCCTACAATGAGCAGTTCTTC
-,TRBD1,TRBJ2-2,TRBV15,CATSKTGVDTGELFF,TGTGCCACCAGCAAGACAGGGGTCGACACCGGGGAGCTGTTTTTT
-,-,TRBJ2-1,TRBV7-9,CASSSDPGGNEQFF,TGTGCCAGCAGTTCCGATCCCGGGGGTAATGAGCAGTTCTTC
-,-,TRBJ2-1,TRBV4-1,CASSQGPGYNEQFF,TGCGCCAGCAGCCAGGGCCCGGGATACAATGAGCAGTTCTTC
-,TRBD2,TRBJ2-2,TRBV10-2,CASSESGRGDTGELFF,TGCGCCAGCAGTGAGTCGGGGCGGGGGGATACCGGGGAGCTGTTTTTT
few,-,TRBJ2-2,TRBV7-9,CASSLLESPTGELFF,TGTGCCAGCAGCTTACTGGAGTCCCCCACCGGGGAGCTGTTTTTT
-,-,TRBJ2-7,TRBV6-6,CASSSSGPVLYEQYF,TGTGCCAGCAGTTCCAGCGGGCCGGTTCTGTACGAGCAGTACTTC
-,-,TRBJ1-2,TRBV18,CASSPLGAPKSNYGYTF,TGTGCCAGCTCACCACTGGGGGCGCCTAAGTCTAACTATGGCTACACCTTC
-,TRBD1,TRBJ1-2,TRBV11-2,CASRTIRPTGGYRGYGYTF,TGTGCCAGCAGGACAATTAGACCGACAGGGGGCTACCGTGGCTATGGCTACACCTTC
-,TRBD1,TRBJ1-1,TRBV5-1,CASSVYRGTGNTEAFF,TGCGCCAGCAGCGTCTACAGGGGTACAGGGAACACTGAAGCTTTCTTT
-,-,TRBJ1-2,TRBV15,CATSLPGVDYGYTF,TGTGCCACCAGCCTTCCAGGGGTGGACTATGGCTACACCTTC
once,-,TRBJ1-3,TRBV29-1,CSVERGHNSGNTIYF,TGCAGCGTTGAAAGGGGACATAACTCTGGAAACACCATATATTTT
-,TRBD1,TRBJ1-2,TRBV18,CASSPGQGRDYTF,TGTGCCAGCTCACCTGGACAGGGGAGGGACTACACCTTC
-,TRBD2,TRBJ2-1,TRBV6-1,CASTRTRVGDEQFF,TGTGCCAGCACGCGGACTAGGGTAGGGGATGAGCAGTTCTTC
few,TRBD1,TRBJ1-2,TRBV9,CASTPGQNYGYTF,TGTGCCAGCACCCCGGGACAGAACTATGGCTACACCTTC
once,-,TRBJ2-5,TRBV7-2,CASSLGVGVETQYF,TGTGCCAGCAGCTTAGGGGTAGGGGTGGAGACCCAGTACTTC
-,-,TRBJ1-3,TRBV5-4,CASRLTGDSGNTIYF,TGTGCCAGCAGACTAACAGGAGACTCTGGAAACACCATATATTTT
-,-,TRBJ1-1,TRBV11-2,CASSFSNTEAFF,TGTGCCAGCAGCTTCTCGAACACTGAAGCTTTCTTT
-,-,TRBJ1-1,TRBV19,CASSSPRDGTEAFF,TGTGCCAGTAGCTCCCCTCGAGATGGCACTGAAGCTTTCTTT
-,-,TRBJ1-2,TRBV15,CATSRDSGLANGYTF,TGTGCCACCAGCAGAGATTCGGGTCTCGCCAATGGCTACACCTTC
-,TRBD1,TRBJ1-2,TRBV10-2,CASSGTGGPYGYTF,TGCGCCAGCAGTGGGACAGGGGGTCCCTATGGCTACACCTTC
-,-,TRBJ2-1,TRBV5-1,CASSGGASGYNEQFF,TGCGCCAGCAGCGGGGGGGCTAGCGGATACAATGAGCAGTTCTTC